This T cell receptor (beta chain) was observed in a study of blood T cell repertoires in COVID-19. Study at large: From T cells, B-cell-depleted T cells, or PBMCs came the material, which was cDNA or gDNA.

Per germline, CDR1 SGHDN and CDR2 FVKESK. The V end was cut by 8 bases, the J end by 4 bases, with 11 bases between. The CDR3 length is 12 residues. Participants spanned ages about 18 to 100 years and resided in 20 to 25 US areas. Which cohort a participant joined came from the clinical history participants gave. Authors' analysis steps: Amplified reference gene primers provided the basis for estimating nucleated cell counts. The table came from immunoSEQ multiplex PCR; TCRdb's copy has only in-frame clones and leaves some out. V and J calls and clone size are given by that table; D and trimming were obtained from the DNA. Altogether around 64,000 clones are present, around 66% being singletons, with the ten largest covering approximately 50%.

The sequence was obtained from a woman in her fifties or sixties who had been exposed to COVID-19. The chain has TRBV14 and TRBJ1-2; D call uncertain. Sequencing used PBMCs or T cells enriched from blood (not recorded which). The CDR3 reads CASAQASYGYTF. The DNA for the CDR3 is TGTGCCAGCGCTCAGGCGTCCTATGGCTACACCTTC.